The 15 T cell receptor beta chains below come from one sample, sequenced in a study of CXCR3-negative and CXCR3-positive naive CD8 T cells. All TRB cDNA libraries came from 5' RACE performed with UMI labels. From the 5' RACE reads, TCRdb lists one entry per CDR3 protein and no DNA. Recorded here are around 63,000 distinct CDR3 sequences; the top ten clones represent 4.8%. No antigen is known for these receptors. Study outcomes and limitations: Naive CXCR3-positive cells had TRB CDR3s more hydrophobic than those of CXCR3-negative naive cells.

Input material: naive CXCR3+ CD8+ T cells from blood. The subset was: CD45RO-CCR7+CD27+CD95- naive CD8+ T cells expressing CXCR3 (TNR3+). Receptor source: a human donor in good health. Some clones in this sample may be carry-over from other donors' samples.

This chain joins TRBV6-6 and TRBJ1-5; the TCRdb call, TRBD1, lacks DNA for checking. The germline V gene encodes CDR1 MNHNY and CDR2 SVGAGI (reference sequence). The length of the CDR3 is 15 residues. The CDR3 spells CASSYSGGGGQPQHF.

The J gene is TRBJ1-1, the V gene TRBV28; TCRdb designates TRBD1, a call that cannot be tested without DNA. Germline V gene lookup returns CDR1 MDHEN and CDR2 SYDVKM. The CDR3 covers 13 residues. The CDR3 spells CASSRQTNTEAFF.

The rearrangement uses TRBV20-1 and TRBJ1-6. Germline values: CDR1 DFQATT, CDR2 SNEGSKA (reference sequence). The CDR3 has 14 amino acids. CDR3: CSLFGSSYNSPLHF.

This rearrangement joins TRBV4-3 to TRBJ1-2. The CDR3 loop spans 15 amino acids. Germline lookup yields CDR1 LGHNA and CDR2 YSLEER. This CDR3 is CASSQEMWASYGYTF.

The CDR3 spells CASSPGIRYEQYF. The chain carries TRBV19 and TRBJ2-7; TCRdb's D call, TRBD1, is unchecked because there is no DNA. This CDR3 is built from 13 residues. The germline CDR1 and CDR2 sequences are LNHDA and SQIVND (reference sequence).

The CDR3 region is CAISEITGDTEAFF. The chain recombines TRBV10-3 with TRBJ1-1; TCRdb outputs TRBD1, but without DNA this stays unchecked. The CDR3 covers 14 residues. Germline V gene sequence: CDR1 ENHRY, CDR2 SYGVKD.

V usage is TRBV14 and J usage is TRBJ2-3; TCRdb's D call, TRBD2, is unchecked because there is no DNA. The V gene's germline CDR1 is SGHDN and CDR2 FVKESK. This CDR3 comprises 19 residues. The CDR3 reads CASSPEGRAGGPFSDTQYF.

This rearrangement joins TRBV5-5 to TRBJ2-1; the TCRdb call, TRBD2, lacks DNA for checking. Looked up from germline, CDR1 is SGHKS and CDR2 is YYEKEE (reference sequence). This CDR3 comprises 15 residues. The CDR3 spells CASSAGDSSYNEQFF.

The chain uses TRBV4-3 and TRBJ2-1; the TRBD2 assignment by TCRdb is unverifiable without DNA. Germline V gives CDR1 LGHNA, CDR2 YSLEER. The CDR3 length is 16 residues. The CDR3 protein is CASSQDRAGLDNEQFF.

The rearrangement joins TRBV29-1 to TRBJ2-7; TCRdb gives TRBD1 as the D gene, but with no DNA this cannot be confirmed. CDR3 length equals 14 residues. Looked up from germline, CDR1 is SQVTM and CDR2 is ANQGSEA. The CDR3 region is CSAVGTGSTYEQYF.

V is TRBV20-1 and J is TRBJ1-4. The CDR3 has 15 amino acids. Germline-derived CDR1 and CDR2 are DFQATT and SNEGSKA (reference sequence). CDR3 amino acids: CSAVETDFANEKLFF.

This chain joins TRBV29-1 and TRBJ2-7; TCRdb's D call, TRBD1, is unchecked because there is no DNA. The V gene's germline CDR1 is SQVTM and CDR2 ANQGSEA. The CDR3 length is 14 residues. The CDR3 protein is CSAEDRGSSYEQYF.

The V and J genes are TRBV5-1 and TRBJ2-3; TCRdb calls TRBD2, which cannot be checked without DNA. The germline gives CDR1 SGHRS, CDR2 YFSETQ. The CDR3 covers 16 residues. The CDR3 reads CASSLGSALSTDTQYF.

J is TRBJ2-5 and V is TRBV5-6. This CDR3 region has 14 residues. Germline V lookup: CDR1 SGHDT, CDR2 YYEEEE. CDR3 residues: CASSLALFGETQYF. The whole variable domain, remainder taken from reference TRBV5-6 and TRBJ2-5, is DAGVTQSPTHLIKTRGQQVTLRCSPKSGHDTVSWYQQALGQGPQFIFQYYEEEERQRGNFPDRFSGHQFPNYSSELNVNALLLGDSALYLCASSLALFGETQYFGPGTRLLVL.

The chain uses TRBV10-1 and TRBJ2-1; the TRBD2 assignment by TCRdb is unverifiable without DNA. CDR1 is WNHNN and CDR2 is SYGVQD in the germline V gene (reference sequence). This CDR3 has 16 residues. The CDR3: CASMVGPGLTYNEQFF.